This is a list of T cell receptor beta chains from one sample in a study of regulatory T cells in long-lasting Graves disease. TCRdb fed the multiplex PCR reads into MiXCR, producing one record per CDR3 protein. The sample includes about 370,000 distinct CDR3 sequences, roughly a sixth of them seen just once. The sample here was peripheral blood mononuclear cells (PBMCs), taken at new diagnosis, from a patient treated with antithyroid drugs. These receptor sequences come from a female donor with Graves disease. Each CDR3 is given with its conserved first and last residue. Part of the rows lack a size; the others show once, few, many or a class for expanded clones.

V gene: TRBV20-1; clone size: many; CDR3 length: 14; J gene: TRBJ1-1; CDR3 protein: CSARAGTMNTEAFF
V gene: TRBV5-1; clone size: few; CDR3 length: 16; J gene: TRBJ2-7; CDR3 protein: CASSFSTGGTTYEQYF
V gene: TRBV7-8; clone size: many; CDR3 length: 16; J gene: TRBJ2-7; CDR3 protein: CASRPRTSGTSYEQYF
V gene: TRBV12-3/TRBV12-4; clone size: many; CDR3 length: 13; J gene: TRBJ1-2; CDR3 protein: CASSGRANYGYTF
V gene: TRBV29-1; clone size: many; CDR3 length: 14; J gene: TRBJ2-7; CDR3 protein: CSVSRGRSTGEQYF
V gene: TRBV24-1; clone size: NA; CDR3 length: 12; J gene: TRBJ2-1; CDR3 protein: CATRSGHNEQFF
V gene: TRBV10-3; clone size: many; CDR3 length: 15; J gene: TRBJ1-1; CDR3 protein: CAIKADQETNTEAFF
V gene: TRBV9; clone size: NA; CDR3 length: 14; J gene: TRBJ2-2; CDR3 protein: CASSGMDSAGELFF
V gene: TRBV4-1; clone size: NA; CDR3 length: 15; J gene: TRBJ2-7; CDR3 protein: CASSQAGRGTYEQYF
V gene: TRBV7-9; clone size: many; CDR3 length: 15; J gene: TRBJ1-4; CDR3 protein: CASSLVGRLNEKLFF
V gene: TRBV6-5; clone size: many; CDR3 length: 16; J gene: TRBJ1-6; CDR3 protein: CASSYPQGERNSPLHF
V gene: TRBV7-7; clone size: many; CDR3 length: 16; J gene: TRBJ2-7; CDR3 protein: CASSPSPAGSSYEQYF
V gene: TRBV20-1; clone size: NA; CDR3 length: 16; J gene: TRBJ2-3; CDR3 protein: CSAVRLAGVFTDTQYF
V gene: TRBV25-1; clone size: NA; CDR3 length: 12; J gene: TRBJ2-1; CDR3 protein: CASSAAAPVQFF
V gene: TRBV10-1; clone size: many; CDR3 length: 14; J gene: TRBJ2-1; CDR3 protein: CASSTGTETWEQFF
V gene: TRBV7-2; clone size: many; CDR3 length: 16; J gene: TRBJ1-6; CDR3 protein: CASSLVGDPRDSPLHF
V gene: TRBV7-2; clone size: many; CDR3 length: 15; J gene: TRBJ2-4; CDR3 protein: CASSTTWDSTDIQYF
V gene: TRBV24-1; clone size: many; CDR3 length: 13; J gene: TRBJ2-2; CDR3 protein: CATGTLNTGELFF
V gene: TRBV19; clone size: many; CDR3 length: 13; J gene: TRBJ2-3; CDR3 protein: CATRLADADTQYF
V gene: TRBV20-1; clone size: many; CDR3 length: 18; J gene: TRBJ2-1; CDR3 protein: CSARDSGGKRARSDEQFF
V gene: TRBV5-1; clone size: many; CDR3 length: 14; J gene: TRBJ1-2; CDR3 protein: CASSFSTRPYGYTF
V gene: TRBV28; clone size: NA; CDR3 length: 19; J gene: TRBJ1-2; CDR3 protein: CASSSTSGTAASLGYGYTF
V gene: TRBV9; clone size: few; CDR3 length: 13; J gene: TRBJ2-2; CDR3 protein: CASSVSTTGELFF
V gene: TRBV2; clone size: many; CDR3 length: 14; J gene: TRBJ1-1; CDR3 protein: CASSEEPEGTEAFF
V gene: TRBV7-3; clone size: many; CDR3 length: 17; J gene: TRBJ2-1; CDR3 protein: CASSLTGGTTSYNEQFF
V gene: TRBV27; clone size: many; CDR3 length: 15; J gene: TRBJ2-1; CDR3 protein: CASSFGLAGDNEQFF
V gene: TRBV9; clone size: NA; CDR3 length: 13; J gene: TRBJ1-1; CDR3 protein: CASSAGGATEAFF
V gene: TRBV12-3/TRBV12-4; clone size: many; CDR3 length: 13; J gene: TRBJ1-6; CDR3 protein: CASSLSLGSPLHF
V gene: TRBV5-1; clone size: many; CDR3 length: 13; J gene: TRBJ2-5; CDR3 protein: CASSFIGQETQYF
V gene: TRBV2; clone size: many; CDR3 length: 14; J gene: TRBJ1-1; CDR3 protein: CASAQGQSNTEAFF
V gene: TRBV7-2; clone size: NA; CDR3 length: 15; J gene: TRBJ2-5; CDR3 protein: CASSLGAGVQETQYF
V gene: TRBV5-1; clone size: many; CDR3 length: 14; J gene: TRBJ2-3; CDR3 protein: CASSLGRVGDTQYF
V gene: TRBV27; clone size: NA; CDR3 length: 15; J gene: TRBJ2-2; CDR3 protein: CASSFDYRRTGELFF
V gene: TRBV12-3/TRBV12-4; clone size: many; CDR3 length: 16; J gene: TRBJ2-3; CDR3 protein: CASSGSGYGGTDTQYF
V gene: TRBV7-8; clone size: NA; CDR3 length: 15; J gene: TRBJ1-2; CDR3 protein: CASSLDRRLNYGYTF
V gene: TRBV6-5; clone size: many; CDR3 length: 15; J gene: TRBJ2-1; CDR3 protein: CASSYFQGNYNEQFF
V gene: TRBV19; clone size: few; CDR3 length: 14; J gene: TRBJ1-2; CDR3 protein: CASSETGGYYGYTF
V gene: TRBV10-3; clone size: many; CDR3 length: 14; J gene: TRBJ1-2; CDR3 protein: CAISGGIPNYGYTF
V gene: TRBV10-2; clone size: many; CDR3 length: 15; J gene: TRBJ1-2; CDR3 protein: CASSDFQGSSYGYTF
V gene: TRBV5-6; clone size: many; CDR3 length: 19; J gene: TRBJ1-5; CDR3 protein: CASSRARGQGIGGNQPQHF
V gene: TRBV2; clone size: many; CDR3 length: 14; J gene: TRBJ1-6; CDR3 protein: CASSVDSVDSPLHF
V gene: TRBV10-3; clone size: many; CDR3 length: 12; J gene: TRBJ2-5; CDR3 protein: CAISESAETQYF
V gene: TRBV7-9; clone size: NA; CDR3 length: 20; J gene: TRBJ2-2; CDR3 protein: CSSSSTVLNPDRVVTGELFF
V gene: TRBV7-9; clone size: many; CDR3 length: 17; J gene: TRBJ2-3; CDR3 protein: CASSLAGTSNPTDTQYF
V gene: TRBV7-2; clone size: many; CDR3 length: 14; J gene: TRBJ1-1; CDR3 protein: CASSVGQGTSEAFF
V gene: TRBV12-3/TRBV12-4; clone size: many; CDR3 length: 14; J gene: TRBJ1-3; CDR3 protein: CASSFGDRGDTIYF
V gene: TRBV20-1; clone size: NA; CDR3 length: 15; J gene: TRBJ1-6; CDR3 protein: CSARVLEGHNSPLHF
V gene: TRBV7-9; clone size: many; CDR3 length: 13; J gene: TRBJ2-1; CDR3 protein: CASSPWGYNEQFF
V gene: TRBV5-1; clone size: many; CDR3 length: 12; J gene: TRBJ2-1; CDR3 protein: CASSPGGTDEFF
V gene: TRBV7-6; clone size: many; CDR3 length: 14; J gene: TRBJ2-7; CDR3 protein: CASSLGGEPYEQYF
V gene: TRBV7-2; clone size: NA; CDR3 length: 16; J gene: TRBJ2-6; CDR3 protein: CASSLGGGFVANVLTF
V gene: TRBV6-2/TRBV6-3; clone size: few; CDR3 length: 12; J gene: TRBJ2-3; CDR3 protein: CASTLEGLTQYF
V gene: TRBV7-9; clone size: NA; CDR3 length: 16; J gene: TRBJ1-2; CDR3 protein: CASSPQRDRGNYGYTF
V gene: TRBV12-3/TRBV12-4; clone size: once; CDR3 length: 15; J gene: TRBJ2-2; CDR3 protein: CASNRAGPNTGELFF
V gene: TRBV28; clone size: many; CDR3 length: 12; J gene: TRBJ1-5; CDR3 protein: CASSSGSQPQHF